One T cell receptor (beta chain) is described in this entry. The data were obtained in a study of blood T cell repertoires in COVID-19. Study context: Whether acute or convalescent, the COVID-19 samples came from the United States, Italy and Spain. T cells, B-cell-depleted T cells, or PBMCs supplied cDNA or gDNA.

Trimming stripped 1 base from V and 3 bases from J, with 12 bases between. Germline V gene sequence: CDR1 MGHRA, CDR2 YSYEKL. The CDR3 spans 15 residues. Per the original methods: Amplifying reference gene primers gave estimates of nucleated cell counts. TCRdb keeps only in-frame clones here, not all; method: immunoSEQ multiplex PCR. That table gives V, J and clone size, and the DNA gave D and trimming. Altogether about 110,000 clones are present, around 88% being singletons, with the ten largest covering about 6.8%. The sequence came from a man in his fifties with active or convalescent COVID-19. V usage is TRBV4-1 and J usage is TRBJ2-5; a weak D match, TRBD1 (6 bases). Sequencing used peripheral blood. CDR3 sequence reads: CASSQGMTGKETQYF. In DNA form, the CDR3 reads TGCGCCAGCAGCCAAGGGATGACAGGAAAAGAGACCCAGTACTTC.